This T cell receptor (beta chain) was observed in a study of control samples from healthy donors and cancer patients (dated by TCRdb to about 2020). Points on this clone: Its antigen specificity is not known. Base qualities are not at hand, and no much larger clone is one base apart.

Via the germline V gene (reference sequence), CDR1 is SEHNR and CDR2 FQNEAQ. The CDR3 starts with the cysteine, ends with the phenylalanine, and has 15 residues. The entry retains the CDR3 DNA only, 45 bases that are in frame from base 1. The germline V end is reduced by 5 bases and the J end by 1 base; junction bases left unmatched: 5. Library method: the immunoSEQ multiplex PCR assay. TCRdb holds this immuneACCESS table with in-frame rearrangements only. Some clones are missing; in checked studies, unresolved V genes explain under half, and the rest has no known cause. The sample table holds 100,000 or so clones, of which roughly four fifths were seen once. The leading ten clones occupy over 10% of the sample.

This receptor chain uses TRBV7-9 and TRBJ2-3, and 8 bases in between align with TRBD2. The clonotype originates from a woman aged 50 to 65 in good health. Material: blood. The CDR3 has the sequence CASSPGGVGTDTQYF. The sequence in DNA is TGTGCCAGCAGCCCCGGGGGGGTGGGCACAGATACGCAGTATTTT.